This TCR beta chain is drawn from a study of cytotoxic CD8 clonotypes in ibrutinib-treated CLL. Study-level points and caveats: Upon ibrutinib response clonality rose, and upon progression it fell back toward baseline. Sustained-remission and progressing patients had unequal sampling times.

A word on this clone: Its specificity is not known.

Profiled with immunoSEQ multiplex PCR; TCRdb holds only in-frame clones, not every one. The sample comprises more than 110,000 clones, around 84% of which are singletons, and about 7.6% rests with the top ten. CDR3 length: 15 amino acids. Germline CDR1 MDHEN, CDR2 SYDVKM. J was trimmed by 0 bases and V by 7 bases; bases with no gene match: 6. The chain recombines TRBV28 with TRBJ1-3; 7 bases fit TRBD1. The sequencing used PBMCs, collected after 36 months of ibrutinib treatment. This receptor was taken from a human donor with chronic lymphocytic leukemia. In DNA form, the CDR3 reads TGTGCCAGCACGTCAGGGGGGCGCTCTGGAAACACCATATATTTT. Its protein is CASTSGGRSGNTIYF.